The T cell receptor beta chain under discussion was sequenced for a study of T cells expressing NK-cell markers. For the study at large: CD3+CD56+NKG2C+, CD3+CD56+NKG2C- and CD3+CD56-NKG2C+ T cells, once sorted, supplied the TCR beta repertoires.

UMIs were included in TCR beta cDNA generated by 5'RACE template switching. TCRdb reprocessed the 5' RACE reads and keeps a single row for each CDR3 protein, giving no DNA. The ten most abundant clones cover less than 7.5% of a sample with 400,000 to 550,000 distinct CDR3 sequences. On this clonotype: Antigen: not known.

Study results and limitations: The share of CD8+ T cells held by dominant NKG2C+ clonotypes was about 1.0-7.5% in several donors. The CD3+CD56-NKG2C+ fraction was also led by these clonotypes in several donors.

The CDR3 totals 22 residues. The germline gives CDR1 MDHEN, CDR2 SYDVKM. Sequencing used blood T cells: a sorted CD56 or NKG2C T cell subset, CD4+ or CD8+ T cells, or bulk PBMC T cells (not recorded which). This receptor was obtained from a woman aged 18 to 75 in good health. This chain joins TRBV28 and TRBJ2-7; TCRdb names TRBD1, which stays unverified in the absence of DNA. The CDR3 sequence: CASSFQTYPPETGNKDSYEQYF.